This TCR beta chain was captured by sequencing in a study of T cell responses to AZD1222 COVID-19 vaccine. Assay: immunoSEQ multiplex PCR; the TCRdb copy retains only in-frame clones and omits some. The data hold about 180,000 clones, with approximately 90% observed a single time. Trimming pared 6 bases from V and 6 bases from J, leaving 20 bases between. Germline V gene sequence: CDR1 LNHDA, CDR2 SQIVND (reference sequence). CDR3 length equals 16 residues. The sequenced sample was peripheral blood, obtained on day 0 of AZD1222 vaccination. The TCR was taken from an adult in good health. The chain links TRBV19 to TRBJ2-2, with D tentatively TRBD2 (5 bases). The CDR3 coding sequence is TGTGCCAGTAGCGCCCACGGCGAGCGGATCTCCGGGGAGCTGTTTTTT. This codes for CASSAHGERISGELFF. The full variable domain, rest sourced from reference TRBV19 and TRBJ2-2, is DGGITQSPKYLFRKEGQNVTLSCEQNLNHDAMYWYRQDPGQGLRLIYYSQIVNDFQKGDIAEGYSVSREKKESFPLTVTSAQKNPTAFYLCASSAHGERISGELFFGEGSRLTVL.